This is a list of T cell receptor beta chains from one sample in a study of T cell repertoires in cytomegalovirus infection. Antigens of these TCRs are unknown. TCRdb re-called the reads through MiXCR, storing one row per CDR3 protein. There are some 99,000 distinct CDR3 sequences in the sample; about 30% occur only once, and around 80% lies in the top ten. The sample here was CD8+ T cells from cultured PBMCs, taken from culture after CMV antigen stimulation. The receptors come from a human donor in good health (CMV status not recorded). Some clones in this sample may be carry-over from other donors' samples. Each CDR3 is given with its conserved first and last residue. The D gene is left open where the match is weak. Size values are once, few and many counts, or a class for expanded clones, and some rows have none.

clone size	D gene	J gene	V gene	CDR3 protein	CDR3 DNA
few	TRBD2	TRBJ2-1	TRBV7-3	CASSLFSGSSYNEQFF	TGTGCCAGCAGCCTATTTAGCGGGAGCTCCTACAATGAGCAGTTCTTC
-	-	TRBJ2-2	TRBV5-4	CASSSGDTGELFF	TGTGCCAGCAGCTCAGGGGACACCGGGGAGCTGTTTTTT
-	-	TRBJ1-1	TRBV3-1	CASSQDRATEAFF	TGTGCCAGCAGCCAAGATCGGGCCACTGAAGCTTTCTTT
-	TRBD1	TRBJ2-4	TRBV4-2	CASSLQQGAENIQYF	TGTGCCAGCAGCCTCCAACAGGGGGCCGAAAACATTCAGTACTTC
-	-	TRBJ2-5	TRBV7-8	CASSPGGPETQYF	TGTGCCAGCAGCCCTGGGGGGCCAGAGACCCAGTACTTC
-	-	TRBJ2-1	TRBV24-1	CATSDFLHNEQFF	TGTGCCACCAGTGATTTCCTTCACAATGAGCAGTTCTTC
few	-	TRBJ1-5	TRBV4-1	CASSQEWQSNQPQHF	TGCGCCAGCAGCCAAGAATGGCAGAGCAATCAGCCCCAGCATTTT
-	-	TRBJ2-7	TRBV27	CASSLRLGVSSYEQYF	TGTGCCAGCAGTTTACGGCTCGGGGTTTCCTCCTACGAGCAGTACTTC
many	TRBD1	TRBJ1-3	TRBV5-6	CASSLRWDRDAGNTIYF	TGTGCCAGCAGCTTGCGATGGGACAGGGACGCTGGAAACACCATATATTTT
-	TRBD2	TRBJ2-1	TRBV6-5	CASSYGVAGGPGSYNEQFF	TGTGCCAGCAGTTACGGGGTAGCGGGGGGGCCGGGCTCCTACAATGAGCAGTTCTTC
many	-	TRBJ1-6	TRBV7-8	CASSLEGQPVPTNNSPLHF	TGTGCCAGCAGCTTAGAGGGTCAGCCCGTACCAACAAATAATTCACCCCTCCACTTT
many	-	TRBJ1-1	TRBV7-9	CASSLGQANTEAFF	TGTGCCAGCAGCTTAGGCCAGGCGAACACTGAAGCTTTCTTT
few	TRBD1	TRBJ1-2	TRBV28	CASSLIQGAQVYGYTF	TGTGCCAGCAGCCTTATACAGGGGGCGCAGGTCTATGGCTACACCTTC
many	-	TRBJ2-1	TRBV5-5	CASSTNAGNEQFF	TGTGCCAGCAGCACTAATGCGGGCAATGAGCAGTTCTTC
-	-	TRBJ2-7	TRBV7-9	CASSPGQLASYEQYF	TGTGCCAGCAGCCCGGGACAACTGGCGAGTTACGAGCAGTACTTC
many	TRBD2	TRBJ2-1	TRBV29-1	CSVEGGLAGALYNEQFF	TGCAGCGTTGAAGGTGGACTAGCGGGGGCCTTGTACAATGAGCAGTTCTTC
-	-	TRBJ1-1	TRBV7-1	CASTPRAETFF	TGTGCCAGCACCCCGCGGGCAGAAACTTTCTTT
-	-	TRBJ1-1	TRBV11-3	CASSLGSTAEAFF	TGTGCCAGCAGCTTAGGGTCAACCGCTGAAGCTTTCTTT
-	-	TRBJ1-5	TRBV23-1	CASRQSIYKREINQPQHF	TGCGCCAGCAGGCAATCAATCTATAAGAGGGAAATAAATCAGCCCCAGCATTTT
many	-	TRBJ2-7	TRBV7-2	CASSSSGLGATYEQYF	TGTGCCAGCAGCTCCAGCGGGTTAGGGGCTACCTACGAGCAGTACTTC
-	TRBD1	TRBJ2-1	TRBV5-1	CASSLEQGIDEQFF	TGCGCCAGCAGCTTGGAACAGGGGATAGATGAGCAGTTCTTC
many	-	TRBJ1-2	TRBV7-9	CASSLGRTALGYTF	TGTGCCAGCAGCTTAGGGCGGACAGCTCTTGGCTACACCTTC
-	-	TRBJ2-6	TRBV9	CASSVQSGANVLTF	TGTGCCAGCAGCGTACAGTCTGGGGCCAACGTCCTGACTTTC